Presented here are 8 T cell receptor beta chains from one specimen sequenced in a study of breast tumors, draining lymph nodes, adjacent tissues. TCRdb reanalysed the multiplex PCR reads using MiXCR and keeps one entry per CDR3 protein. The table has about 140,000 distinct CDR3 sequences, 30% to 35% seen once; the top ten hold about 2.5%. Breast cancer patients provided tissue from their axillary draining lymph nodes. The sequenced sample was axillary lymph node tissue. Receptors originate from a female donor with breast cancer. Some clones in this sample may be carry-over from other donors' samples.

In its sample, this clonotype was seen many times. The CDR3 nucleotides read TGTGCCAGCAGTTATCCGGGTAACACCGGGGAGCTGTTTTTT. Translated: CASSYPGNTGELFF. The rearrangement uses TRBV12-3 or TRBV12-4 and TRBJ2-2; D uncertain. CDR3 length equals 14 residues. Trimming left V 4 bases short and J 2 bases short, with 8 bases between.

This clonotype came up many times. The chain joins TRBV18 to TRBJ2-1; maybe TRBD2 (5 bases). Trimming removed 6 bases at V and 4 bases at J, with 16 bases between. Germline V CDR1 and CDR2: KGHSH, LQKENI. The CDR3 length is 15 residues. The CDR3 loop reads CASSPSGNAYNEQFF. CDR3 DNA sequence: TGTGCCAGCTCCCCGTCGGGGAATGCATACAATGAGCAGTTCTTC.

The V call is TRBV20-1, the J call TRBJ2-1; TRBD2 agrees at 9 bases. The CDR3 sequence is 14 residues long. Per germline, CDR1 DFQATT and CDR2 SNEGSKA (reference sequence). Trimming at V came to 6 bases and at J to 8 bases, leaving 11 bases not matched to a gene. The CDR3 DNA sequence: TGCAGTGCGAGGAAAGGGCGGGGGGGCGATGAGCAGTTCTTC. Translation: CSARKGRGGDEQFF.

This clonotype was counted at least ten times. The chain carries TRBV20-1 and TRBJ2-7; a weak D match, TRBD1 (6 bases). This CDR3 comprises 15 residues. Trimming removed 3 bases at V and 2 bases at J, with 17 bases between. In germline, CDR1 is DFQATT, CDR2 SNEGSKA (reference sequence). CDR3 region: CSARTSNGGPYEQYV. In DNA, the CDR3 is TGCAGTGCTAGGACCTCGAATGGGGGCCCCTACGAGCAGTACGTC.

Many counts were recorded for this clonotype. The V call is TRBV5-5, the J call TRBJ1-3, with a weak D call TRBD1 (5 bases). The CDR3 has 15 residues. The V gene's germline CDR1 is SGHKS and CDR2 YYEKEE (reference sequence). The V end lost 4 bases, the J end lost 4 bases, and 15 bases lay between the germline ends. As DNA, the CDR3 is TGTGCCAGCAGCCGAGACAGTCTCCACGGAAACACCATATATTTT. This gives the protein CASSRDSLHGNTIYF. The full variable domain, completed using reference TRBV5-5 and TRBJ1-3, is DAGVTQSPTHLIKTRGQQVTLRCSPISGHKSVSWYQQVLGQGPQFIFQYYEKEERGRGNFPDRFSARQFPNYSSELNVNALLLGDSALYLCASSRDSLHGNTIYFGEGSWLTVV.

CDR3 DNA: TGTGCCAGCAGCTCCGGGGGGTCTTTGTACACTGAAGCTTTCTTT. This codes for CASSSGGSLYTEAFF. The rearrangement links TRBV5-6 to TRBJ1-1, with D perhaps TRBD1 (5 bases). CDR1 is SGHDT, CDR2 YYEEEE, per germline. The CDR3 covers 15 residues. Between the trimmed V and J ends, which lost 3 bases and 3 bases, there was a span of 15 bases.

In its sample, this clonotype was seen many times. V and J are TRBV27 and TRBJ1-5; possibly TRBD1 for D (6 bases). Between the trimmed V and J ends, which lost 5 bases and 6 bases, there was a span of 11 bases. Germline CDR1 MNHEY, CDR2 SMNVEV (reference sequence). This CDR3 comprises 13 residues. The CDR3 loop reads CASSPRGGQPQHF. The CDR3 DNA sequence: TGTGCCAGCAGTCCCAGGGGTGGTCAGCCCCAGCATTTT.

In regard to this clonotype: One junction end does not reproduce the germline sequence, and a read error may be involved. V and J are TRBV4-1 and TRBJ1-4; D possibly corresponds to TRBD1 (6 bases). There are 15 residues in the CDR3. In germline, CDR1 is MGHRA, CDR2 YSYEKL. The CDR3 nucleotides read TGTGCCAGCAGCCAACCACAGGTCAGGGGTGAAAAACTGTTTTTT. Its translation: CASSQPQVRGEKLFF.